This T cell receptor beta chain was captured by sequencing in a study of vaccination effects on CD4 cells after COVID-19. General observations from the study: There was only 1 of 255 vaccine-induced clones in healthy vaccinees that cross-reacted with common cold coronaviruses.

Libraries were prepared by immunoSEQ multiplex PCR; TCRdb keeps only in-frame clonotypes and omits some of them. This sample carries around 79,000 clones, approximately 81% of them seen once, and the ten largest clones take approximately 1.7%. Trimming cost V 3 bases and J 5 bases, with 6 bases left between them. The V gene's germline CDR1 is SGHDT and CDR2 YYEEEE. This CDR3 is built from 12 residues. Ahead of sequencing, the ViraFEST assay grew antigen-specific CD4+ T cells using viral peptide pools. When less than 11 days of culture had elapsed, CD4+ T cells were isolated. Concerning this clone: No antigen is known for it.

Sequenced material: CD4+ T cells from PBMCs cultured with HCoV-229E spike peptides, taken before COVID-19 vaccination. This chain joins TRBV5-6 and TRBJ1-5; D gene unclear. This TCR was recovered from a human donor who received a COVID-19 vaccine. CDR3 loop: CASSSGDQPQHF. The CDR3 coding sequence is TGTGCCAGCAGCTCCGGGGATCAGCCCCAGCATTTT.